Following are 16 T cell receptor beta chains from one sample sequenced in a study of cytomegalovirus exposure and HLA in healthy donors. Repertoires were generated with immunoSEQ multiplex PCR, while TCRdb's copy carries only in-frame clones and drops some. Of 130,000 to 150,000 clones listed, just over 85% are singletons. Material for sequencing was PBMCs. The receptors were sampled from a woman between 18 and 29 years old in good health and CMV-seropositive.

V and J are TRBV28 and TRBJ1-6; 8 bases line up with TRBD1. Per the germline V gene, CDR1 is MDHEN and CDR2 is SYDVKM. With V trimmed by 6 bases and J by 9 bases, 10 bases remained unmatched. The CDR3 loop spans 15 amino acids. DNA for the CDR3: TGTGCCAGCAGAGGGATAGACAGGGGAGCTTCACCCCTCCACTTT. It is translated as CASRGIDRGASPLHF.

The chain carries TRBV9 and TRBJ1-4, with 8 nucleotides matching TRBD1. Germline V gene sequence: CDR1 SGDLS, CDR2 YYNGEE. This CDR3 contains 16 residues. Trimming at V came to 4 bases and at J to 0 bases, leaving 5 bases not matched to a gene. The CDR3 DNA follows: TGTGCCAGCAGCCCCGGACAGGGTGCAACTAATGAAAAACTGTTTTTT. Residues: CASSPGQGATNEKLFF.

V is TRBV5-1 and J is TRBJ2-1, with D tentatively TRBD2 (6 bases). The CDR3 is 15 residues long. V was pared by 1 base and J by 0 bases, with 8 bases between. CDR1 and CDR2 from the germline V gene are SGHRS and YFSETQ. CDR3 sequence reads: CASSLSGFSYNEQFF. The CDR3 DNA is TGCGCCAGCAGCTTGAGCGGGTTCTCCTACAATGAGCAGTTCTTC.

V gene TRBV7-9 combines with J gene TRBJ2-7; 7 nucleotides align to TRBD2. The CDR3 consists of 14 residues. Germline lookup yields CDR1 SEHNR and CDR2 FQNEAQ (reference sequence). J was trimmed by 6 bases and V by 5 bases; bases with no gene match: 10. The CDR3 is CASSGRDWLVEQYF. The CDR3 nucleotides read TGTGCCAGCAGCGGGAGGGACTGGTTAGTCGAGCAGTACTTC.

The chain combines TRBV28 with TRBJ1-2, with TRBD1 matching 9 bases. Per germline, CDR1 MDHEN and CDR2 SYDVKM. This CDR3 is 14 amino acids long. Losses at the gene ends were 3 bases for V and 5 bases for J; bases not matched to a gene: 4. The CDR3 loop is CASSFPQGAYGYTF. The CDR3 region has the DNA TGTGCCAGCAGTTTCCCACAGGGGGCGTATGGCTACACCTTC.

This chain connects TRBV5-1 to TRBJ1-5; 9 bases align to TRBD1. The CDR3 sequence is 13 residues long. J gave up 9 bases and V 3 bases, and 4 bases lay outside the gene matches. CDR1 and CDR2 from the germline V gene are SGHRS and YFSETQ. The CDR3 is CASSYGQGTPQHF. The CDR3 DNA follows: TGCGCCAGCAGCTATGGACAGGGGACGCCCCAGCATTTT.

The chain recombines TRBV7-6 with TRBJ2-7, with 7 positions matching TRBD1. Trimming took 2 bases from V and 2 from J; bases not matched to a gene: 3. Germline V gene data show CDR1 as SGHVS and CDR2 as FNYEAQ. The CDR3 totals 14 residues. CDR3 in DNA: TGTGCCAGCAGCTTAACCGGGACAGCCTACGAGCAGTACTTC. This translates into CASSLTGTAYEQYF.

The chain recombines TRBV6-5 with TRBJ1-3; 7 nucleotides align to TRBD1. The CDR3 spans 15 residues. Germline V CDR1 and CDR2: MNHEY, SVGAGI. V trimming: 7 bases; J trimming: 1 base; junction bases outside the gene matches: 7. CDR3 residues: CASKLTGLSGNTIYF. The CDR3 DNA is TGTGCCAGCAAACTGACAGGGTTGTCTGGAAACACCATATATTTT.

This chain connects TRBV7-2 to TRBJ1-2, with 8 positions matching TRBD1. The CDR3 is made up of 18 amino acids. Looked up from germline, CDR1 is SGHTA and CDR2 is FQGNSA. V dropped 5 bases and J dropped 0; count of bases not matched to a gene: 14. The CDR3 coding sequence is TGTGCCAGCAGCCTCGAGACAGGGGTACGCAGGGCTAACTATGGCTACACCTTC. Protein: CASSLETGVRRANYGYTF.

J is TRBJ2-2 and V is TRBV4-2, with D perhaps matching TRBD1 (5 bases). Germline V gives CDR1 LGHNA, CDR2 YNFKEQ. CDR3 length: 15 residues. Trimming removed 1 base at V and 2 bases at J, with 8 bases between. CDR3: CASSQAQGNTGELFF. CDR3 DNA sequence: TGTGCCAGCAGCCAAGCGCAGGGAAACACCGGGGAGCTGTTTTTT.

The chain recombines TRBV12-5 with TRBJ1-5; 7 bases align to TRBD1. This CDR3 contains 18 residues. Germline trimming cut 5 bases from V and 2 bases from J; bases unmatched to any gene: 15. Germline assignment: CDR1 LGHNT and CDR2 FRNRAP. The DNA for the CDR3 is TGTGCTAGTGGTCCCAGCTCCCTACCCCAGGGGGGCAATCAGCCCCAGCATTTT. It yields the protein CASGPSSLPQGGNQPQHF.

The rearrangement links TRBV2 to TRBJ2-2, with 7 bases lining up with TRBD1. After removal of 9 bases from V and 3 bases from J, the junction contained 7 bases not matched to a gene. Germline V CDR1 and CDR2: SNHLY, FYNNEI. This CDR3 comprises 14 residues. CDR3 nucleotide sequence: TGTGCCAGGGAATGGGACAGATACACCGGGGAGCTGTTTTTT. Protein product: CAREWDRYTGELFF.

V and J are TRBV6-1 and TRBJ1-3, with a tentative D call TRBD1 (6 bases). The CDR3 contains 17 residues. Germline V gene sequence: CDR1 MNHNS, CDR2 SASEGT. Between the trimmed V and J ends, which lost 0 bases and 3 bases, there was a span of 15 bases. As DNA, the CDR3 is TGTGCCAGCAGTGAAGCGGCCGCCAGGGGAAGTGGAAACACCATATATTTT. Its translation is CASSEAAARGSGNTIYF.

The chain is built from TRBV9 and TRBJ2-2, with D perhaps TRBD2 (6 bases). The CDR3 has 15 residues. The ends were cut back, 4 bases at V and 2 bases at J, with 12 bases in the middle. From germline, CDR1 is SGDLS and CDR2 YYNGEE. The CDR3: CASSLASTNTGELFF. In DNA form, the CDR3 reads TGTGCCAGCAGCCTAGCGTCTACTAACACCGGGGAGCTGTTTTTT.

V is TRBV5-8 and J is TRBJ2-5; TRBD2 aligns across 16 bases. The CDR3 has 18 amino acids. Per germline, CDR1 SGHTS and CDR2 YDEGEE. Trimming cost V 5 bases and J 4 bases; bases outside gene matches: 11. DNA of the CDR3: TGTGCCAGCAGGGGGACCGGGACTAGCGGGAGGGCCCTAGAGACCCAGTACTTC. It is translated as CASRGTGTSGRALETQYF.

This clone was observed a single time. The chain joins TRBV6-1 to TRBJ2-3; D unclear. Germline CDR1 reads MNHNS; CDR2 reads SASEGT. This CDR3 has 17 residues. V lost 3 bases and J lost 2, with 18 bases in between. This chain's CDR3 is CASSDRPPDFYTDTQYF. As DNA, the CDR3 is TGTGCCAGCAGTGACAGGCCGCCGGATTTCTACACAGATACGCAGTATTTT.